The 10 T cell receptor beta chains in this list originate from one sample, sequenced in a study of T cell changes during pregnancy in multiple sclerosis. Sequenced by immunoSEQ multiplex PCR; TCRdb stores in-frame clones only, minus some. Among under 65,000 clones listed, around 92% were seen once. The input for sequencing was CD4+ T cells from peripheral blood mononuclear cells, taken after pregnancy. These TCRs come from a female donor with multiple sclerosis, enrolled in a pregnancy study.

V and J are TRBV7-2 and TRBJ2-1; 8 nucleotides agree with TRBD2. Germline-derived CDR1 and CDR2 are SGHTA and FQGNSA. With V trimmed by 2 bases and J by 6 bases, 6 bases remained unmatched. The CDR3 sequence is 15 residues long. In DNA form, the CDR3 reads TGTGCCAGCAGCTTATCCAGCGGGGGCTTCAATGAGCAGTTCTTC. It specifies CASSLSSGGFNEQFF.

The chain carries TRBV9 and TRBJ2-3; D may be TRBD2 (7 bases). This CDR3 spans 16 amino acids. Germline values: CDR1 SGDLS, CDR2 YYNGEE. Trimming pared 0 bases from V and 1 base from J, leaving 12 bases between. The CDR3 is CASSVEAGAGTDTQYF. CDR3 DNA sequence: TGTGCCAGCAGCGTAGAGGCGGGGGCAGGCACAGATACGCAGTATTTT.

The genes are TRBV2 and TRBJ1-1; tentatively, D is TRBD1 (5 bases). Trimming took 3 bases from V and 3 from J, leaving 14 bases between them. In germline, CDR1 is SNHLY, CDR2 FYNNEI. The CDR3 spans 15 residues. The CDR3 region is CASSDPRQPYTEAFF. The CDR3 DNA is TGTGCCAGCAGTGACCCCAGACAGCCCTACACTGAAGCTTTCTTT.

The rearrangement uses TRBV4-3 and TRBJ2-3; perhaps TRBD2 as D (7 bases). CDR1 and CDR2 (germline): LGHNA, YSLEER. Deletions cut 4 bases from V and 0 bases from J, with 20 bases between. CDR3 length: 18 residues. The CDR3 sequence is CASSLTRGGGPSTDTQYF. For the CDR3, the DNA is TGCGCCAGCAGCCTCACCCGGGGCGGGGGCCCTAGCACAGATACGCAGTATTTT.

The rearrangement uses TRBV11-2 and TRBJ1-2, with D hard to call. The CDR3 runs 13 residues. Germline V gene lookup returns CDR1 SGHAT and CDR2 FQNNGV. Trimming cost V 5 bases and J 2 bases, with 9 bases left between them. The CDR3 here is CASSHNKNYGYTF. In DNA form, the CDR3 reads TGTGCCAGCAGCCATAACAAGAACTATGGCTACACCTTC. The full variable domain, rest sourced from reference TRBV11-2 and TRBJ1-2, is EAGVAQSPRYKIIEKRQSVAFWCNPISGHATLYWYQQILGQGPKLLIQFQNNGVVDDSQLPKDRFSAERLKGVDSTLKIQPAKLEDSAVYLCASSHNKNYGYTFGSGTRLTVV.

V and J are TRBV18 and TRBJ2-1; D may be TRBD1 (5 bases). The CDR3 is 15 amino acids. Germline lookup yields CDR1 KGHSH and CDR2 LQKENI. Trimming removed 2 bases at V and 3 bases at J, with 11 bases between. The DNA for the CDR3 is TGTGCCAGCTCACCAGAGACAGCCGTCTACAATGAGCAGTTCTTC. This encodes CASSPETAVYNEQFF. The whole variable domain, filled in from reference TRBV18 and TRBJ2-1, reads NAGVMQNPRHLVRRRGQEARLRCSPMKGHSHVYWYRQLPEEGLKFMVYLQKENIIDESGMPKERFSAEFPKEGPSILRIQQVVRGDSAAYFCASSPETAVYNEQFFGPGTRLTVL.

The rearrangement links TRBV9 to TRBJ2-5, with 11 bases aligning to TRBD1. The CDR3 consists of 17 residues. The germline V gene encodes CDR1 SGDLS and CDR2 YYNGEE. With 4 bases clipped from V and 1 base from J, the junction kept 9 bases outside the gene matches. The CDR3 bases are TGTGCCAGCAGCAGCGGGACAGGGGGATTTCGCCAAGAGACCCAGTACTTC. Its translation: CASSSGTGGFRQETQYF. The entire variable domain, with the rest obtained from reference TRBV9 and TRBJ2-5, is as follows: DSGVTQTPKHLITATGQRVTLRCSPRSGDLSVYWYQQSLDQGLQFLIQYYNGEERAKGNILERFSAQQFPDLHSELNLSSLELGDSALYFCASSSGTGGFRQETQYFGPGTRLLVL.

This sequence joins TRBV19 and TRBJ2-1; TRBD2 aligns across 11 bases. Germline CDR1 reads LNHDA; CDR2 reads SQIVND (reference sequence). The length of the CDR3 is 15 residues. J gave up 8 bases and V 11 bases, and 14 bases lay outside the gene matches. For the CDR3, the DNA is TGTGCCCCTAGGGGGGTAGCGGGGGGGCGGGATGAGCAGTTCTTC. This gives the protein CAPRGVAGGRDEQFF. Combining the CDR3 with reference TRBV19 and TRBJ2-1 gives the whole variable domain DGGITQSPKYLFRKEGQNVTLSCEQNLNHDAMYWYRQDPGQGLRLIYYSQIVNDFQKGDIAEGYSVSREKKESFPLTVTSAQKNPTAFYLCAPRGVAGGRDEQFFGPGTRLTVL.

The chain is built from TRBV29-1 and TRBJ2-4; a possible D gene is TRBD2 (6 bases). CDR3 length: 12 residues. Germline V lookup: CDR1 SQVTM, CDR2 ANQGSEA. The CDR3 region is CAVAVAKNIQYF. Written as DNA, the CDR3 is TGCGCAGTAGCGGTAGCCAAAAACATTCAGTACTTC.

The CDR3 DNA is TGTGCCAGCAGTTACCGGGTTAGCTCCTACGAGCAGTACTTC. It translates to CASSYRVSSYEQYF. This chain joins TRBV6-5 and TRBJ2-7; D not certain. From germline, CDR1 is MNHEY and CDR2 SVGAGI. Trimming pared 2 bases from V and 0 bases from J, leaving 8 bases between. The CDR3 sequence is 14 residues long.